This TCR beta chain was sequenced in a study of blood T cell repertoires in COVID-19 (dated by TCRdb to about 2020). Turning to the overall study: Samples from collaborators originated in the United States, Italy and Spain and spanned both the acute and convalescent phases of COVID-19. The material from the prospective study consisted of cDNA or gDNA derived from T cells, B-cell-depleted T cells, or PBMCs. Subjects who had been exposed to COVID-19, were actively infected with it, or had recovered from it provided the deeply sampled blood TCRbeta repertoires that made up the dataset. The repertoires were made available in a free public database intended to serve as a resource for research on the immune response to SARS-CoV-2. Samples came from the ongoing ImmuneRACE study (first 160 participants) plus 1,254 subjects from 6 global collaborators. The sample metadata nearly always contained a de-identified subject ID, COVID-19 status, age in years and sex. Where HLA class I and class II types were available, the types were taken from metadata supplied by the sample provider, not from assay-based typing.

TCRbeta CDR3 regions were amplified from genomic DNA using the immunoSEQ Assay, a bias-controlled multiplex PCR. The paper's data handling went like this. Within the assay, amplification of reference gene primers was used to estimate how many nucleated cells each sample contained. To quantify the absolute abundance of each unique TCRbeta CDR3 rearrangement, sequence reads were collapsed and filtered. For each sample, productive Simpson clonality was calculated as the square root of Simpson's diversity index across productive rearrangements. As stored in TCRdb, this immuneACCESS dataset retains in-frame rearrangements with V and J assigned. A fraction of the clones does not appear; measured against another copy, unresolved V genes explain less than half of the discrepancy, and the remainder lacks a known reason. The DNA was the basis for D and trimming; V, J and clone size are from that table. The sample data list about 54,000 clones, and over 75% of these were observed just once. Roughly 7.6% of the sample is in the top ten clones.

Whole blood was collected in K2EDTA tubes by collaborating institutions according to the institutions' own protocols. For TCRbeta analysis, collaborators shipped samples in one of three forms: frozen whole blood, isolated PBMCs, or DNA extracted from either of those sample types. Reading from cysteine to phenylalanine, the CDR3 counts 14 amino acids. This entry keeps only the CDR3 DNA: 42 bases, framed from base 1. V is cut by 0 bases and J by 3 bases, and the space between the germline ends is 10 bases. From the germline V gene, CDR1 is SGHRS and CDR2 is YFSETQ. Note on this clone: Its specific antigen is unknown. It has no much larger one-base neighbor in the sample; base qualities were not kept.

Study-level results and caveats: How much clinical and demographic metadata was included differed by source and by participant, and the metadata was provided uncurated.

The chain joins TRBV5-1 to TRBJ2-7; TRBD2 is possibly the D segment (6 matching bases). The sequence was collected from a middle-aged woman with active COVID-19. The sequenced sample was peripheral blood. The sequenced DNA: TGCGCCAGCAGCTTGGCGCAGGAGGGCTACGAGCAGTACTTC. Its protein is CASSLAQEGYEQYF.